These 18 T cell receptor beta chains were all obtained from the same sample, sequenced in a study of T cell responses to AZD1222 COVID-19 vaccine. Assay: immunoSEQ multiplex PCR; the TCRdb copy retains only in-frame clones and omits some. The data show 90,000 or so clones, 70% to 90% seen once. The sample in question was peripheral blood, obtained on day 0 of AZD1222 vaccination. These receptors were taken from an adult in good health.

The chain carries TRBV19 and TRBJ2-4; D ambiguous. The germline V gene has CDR1 LNHDA and CDR2 SQIVND (reference sequence). The CDR3 runs to 11 residues. Deletions cut 7 bases from V and 9 bases from J, with 10 bases between. The CDR3, as DNA: TGTGCCAGTAAGCTGGAGAGCATTCAGTACTTC. Residues: CASKLESIQYF.

The chain employs TRBV3-1 (or the pseudogene TRBV3-2) and TRBJ1-2; D is perhaps TRBD1 (6 bases). The CDR3 sequence is 12 residues long. V was clipped by 2 bases and J by 7 bases, with 8 bases between them. Germline-derived CDR1 and CDR2 are LGHDT and YNNKEL (reference sequence). The CDR3, as DNA: TGTGCCAGCAGCCAACTCAGGGGTGGCTACACCTTC. As protein: CASSQLRGGYTF.

This chain connects TRBV4-2 to TRBJ1-6, with D perhaps TRBD1 (5 bases). Trimming stripped 2 bases from V and 9 bases from J, with 14 bases between. The CDR3 runs 15 residues. Germline V gene lookup returns CDR1 LGHNA and CDR2 YNFKEQ. CDR3 DNA sequence: TGTGCCAGCAGCCAACCTGGGGCCTCCACTTCACCCCTCCACTTT. This translates into CASSQPGASTSPLHF.

This clone was counted once. The chain carries TRBV10-3 and TRBJ1-2; D is perhaps TRBD1 (6 bases). CDR1 and CDR2 from the germline V gene are ENHRY and SYGVKD. V was pared by 7 bases and J by 5 bases, with 17 bases between. The CDR3 runs 14 residues. The CDR3 protein is CAITSQGLGYGYTF. DNA for the CDR3: TGTGCCATCACCTCTCAGGGGTTAGGGTATGGCTACACCTTC.

The chain uses TRBV4-2 and TRBJ1-2, with D hard to call. This CDR3 is built from 15 residues. The germline gives CDR1 LGHNA, CDR2 YNFKEQ. V was cut by 3 bases and J by 0 bases, with 11 bases left in between. In DNA form, the CDR3 reads TGTGCCAGCAGCCAGGGTGGAGGTCCTAACTATGGCTACACCTTC. Translation gives CASSQGGGPNYGYTF.

In this sample, this clone turned up once. CDR3 in DNA: TGCAGCGTTGAGTTCATCTCTGGAAACACCATATATTTT. Translation gives CSVEFISGNTIYF. V gene TRBV29-1 combines with J gene TRBJ1-3, with D hard to call. V dropped 3 bases and J dropped 0 bases, with 6 bases sitting between them. This CDR3 comprises 13 residues. Germline-derived CDR1 and CDR2 are SQVTM and ANQGSEA. The full variable domain, in which reference TRBV29-1 and TRBJ1-3 provide the parts outside the CDR3, is SAVISQKPSRDICQRGTSLTIQCQVDSQVTMMFWYRQQPGQSLTLIATANQGSEATYESGFVIDKFPISRPNLTFSTLTVSNMSPEDSSIYLCSVEFISGNTIYFGEGSWLTVV.

The chain joins TRBV12-3 or TRBV12-4 to TRBJ2-7; D is uncertain. This CDR3 region has 13 residues. The V and J ends lost 2 bases and 4 bases respectively, with 9 bases between them. The CDR3 protein is CASSLSGHYEQYF. The CDR3, as DNA: TGTGCCAGCAGTTTATCGGGTCATTACGAGCAGTACTTC.

The chain has TRBV5-6 and TRBJ2-1; D assignment may be TRBD1 or TRBD2 (5 bases each). CDR3 size: 16 residues. Deletions cut 4 bases from V and 2 bases from J, with 16 bases between. Germline CDR1 reads SGHDT; CDR2 reads YYEEEE. CDR3: CASSLGGQGTYNEQFF. The CDR3 nucleotides read TGTGCCAGCAGCCTTGGAGGTCAGGGAACCTACAATGAGCAGTTCTTC.

This clone was recorded a few times. One end of the junction is discordant with germline, which a read error may explain. The chain employs TRBV6-2 or TRBV6-3 and TRBJ1-2; TRBD1 aligns across 8 bases. The V gene's germline CDR1 is MNHEY and CDR2 SVGEGT. This CDR3 is 18 amino acids long. CDR3 sequence: CASTYSPGQGIANYGYTF. CDR3 coding DNA: TGTGCCAGCACTTACAGCCCTGGACAGGGTATAGCTAACTATGGCTACACCTTC.

The chain uses TRBV19 and TRBJ2-3; D is possibly TRBD2 (5 bases). The V and J ends lost 6 bases and 10 bases respectively, with 14 bases between them. The length of the CDR3 is 12 residues. The V gene's germline CDR1 is LNHDA and CDR2 SQIVND (reference sequence). Written as DNA, the CDR3 is TGTGCCAGTAGCCCGGCGTCCGGGGCGCAGTATTTT. Translation: CASSPASGAQYF.

J is TRBJ2-3 and V is TRBV18, with D possibly TRBD1 on 5 matching bases. The CDR3 runs to 17 residues. The germline V gene encodes CDR1 KGHSH and CDR2 LQKENI. V lost 2 bases and J 1 base, leaving 16 bases between the germline ends. The CDR3 here is CASSPRRTWAGTDTQYF. The CDR3 region has the DNA TGTGCCAGCTCACCAAGGCGGACATGGGCGGGCACAGATACGCAGTATTTT.

The chain is built from TRBV7-2 and TRBJ2-4, with TRBD1 matching over 10 bases. CDR3 length: 14 residues. CDR1 and CDR2 from the germline V gene are SGHTA and FQGNSA. Trimming at V came to 5 bases and at J to 10 bases, leaving 8 bases not matched to a gene. The CDR3 protein is CASSPRTGGRIQYF. The CDR3 nucleotides read TGTGCCAGCAGCCCTAGGACAGGGGGGAGAATTCAGTACTTC.

The chain employs TRBV7-6 and TRBJ2-2; D perhaps matches TRBD1 (5 bases). Deletions cut 1 base from V and 1 base from J, with 7 bases between. CDR1 is SGHVS, CDR2 FNYEAQ, per germline. This CDR3 is built from 15 residues. The CDR3 DNA follows: TGTGCCAGCAGCTTAGGGACAAGGAACACCGGGGAGCTGTTTTTT. This translates into CASSLGTRNTGELFF.

The genes are TRBV3-1 (or the pseudogene TRBV3-2) and TRBJ2-7, with D possibly being TRBD2 (5 bases). Germline V gene sequence: CDR1 LGHDT, CDR2 YNNKEL (reference sequence). The V gene lost 3 bases and the J gene lost 0 bases, with 12 bases spanning the gap. This CDR3 has 15 amino acids. The CDR3: CASSQLLTSSYEQYF. Written as DNA, the CDR3 is TGTGCCAGCAGCCAGCTCTTAACTAGCTCCTACGAGCAGTACTTC.

V gene TRBV3-1 (or the pseudogene TRBV3-2) combines with J gene TRBJ2-7; 7 bases agree with TRBD1. Per the germline V gene, CDR1 is LGHDT and CDR2 is YNNKEL (reference sequence). The CDR3 loop spans 14 amino acids. V shed 1 base and J 6 bases; nucleotides not matched to a gene: 6. The CDR3 here is CASSQGGQRGEQYF. The CDR3 DNA is TGTGCCAGCAGCCAAGGGGGACAGAGGGGCGAGCAGTACTTC.

The chain uses TRBV5-1 and TRBJ2-2; no firm D call. This CDR3 is 16 amino acids long. Germline V lookup: CDR1 SGHRS, CDR2 YFSETQ. Trimming took off 2 bases at V and 2 bases at J, with 13 bases between the two ends. Written as DNA, the CDR3 is TGCGCCAGCAGCTTTTACAGCTACCCTAACACCGGGGAGCTGTTTTTT. Its protein product is CASSFYSYPNTGELFF.

The chain carries TRBV6-5 and TRBJ1-4, with 7 bases identical to TRBD1. From germline, CDR1 is MNHEY and CDR2 SVGAGI. V lost 6 bases and J lost 2; bases outside the gene matches: 3. The CDR3 covers 14 residues. CDR3 sequence reads: CASSSRGTNEKLFF. The CDR3 DNA is TGTGCCAGCAGCTCCAGGGGGACTAATGAAAAACTGTTTTTT.

V gene TRBV11-2 combines with J gene TRBJ2-1, with 8 bases that match TRBD2. The length of the CDR3 is 14 residues. J gave up 5 bases and V 3 bases, and 3 bases lay outside the gene matches. Germline V gives CDR1 SGHAT, CDR2 FQNNGV. The CDR3 sequence: CASSFTSGNNEQFF. As DNA, the CDR3 is TGTGCCAGCAGCTTCACTAGCGGAAACAATGAGCAGTTCTTC.